These 5 T cell receptor beta chains originate from one sample sequenced in a study of blood T cell repertoires in COVID-19. Method: immunoSEQ multiplex PCR; TCRdb's copy keeps in-frame clones and lacks some. The table has roughly 220,000 clones, roughly 76% seen once. Sequenced: peripheral blood. The receptors come from a woman at least 80 years old with COVID-19, enrolled during active disease.

The chain is built from TRBV27 and TRBJ1-2, with a tentative D call TRBD1 (5 bases). The V end was cut by 10 bases, the J end by 8 bases, with 23 bases between. Germline V gene lookup returns CDR1 MNHEY and CDR2 SMNVEV (reference sequence). The CDR3 extends over 14 amino acids. The CDR3 DNA sequence: TGTGCCACCCGAAATTACACCCCGGGGGGAGGCTACACCTTC. This gives the protein CATRNYTPGGGYTF.

This sequence joins TRBV18 and TRBJ2-1; TRBD2 matches at 8 bases. Germline V gives CDR1 KGHSH, CDR2 LQKENI. There are 19 residues in the CDR3. Unmatched junction bases numbered 10, after V lost 0 bases and J lost 0 bases. The CDR3 protein is CASSPPLGGGRSSYNEQFF. The CDR3, as DNA: TGTGCCAGCTCACCACCTCTAGGCGGGGGGCGGAGCTCCTACAATGAGCAGTTCTTC.

The CDR3 sequence: CASTKGTGDYGYTF. The DNA for the CDR3 is TGTGCCAGCACCAAAGGGACGGGGGACTATGGCTACACCTTC. The rearrangement uses TRBV6-6 and TRBJ1-2, with TRBD1 as a possible D gene (5 bases). The germline V gene has CDR1 MNHNY and CDR2 SVGAGI (reference sequence). CDR3 length: 14 residues. V was shortened by 7 bases and J by 3 bases, with 15 bases between the two germline ends.

J is TRBJ2-1 and V is TRBV19; 9 bases fit TRBD2. With V trimmed by 0 bases and J by 10 bases, 7 bases remained unmatched. There are 15 residues in the CDR3. Germline V gene sequence: CDR1 LNHDA, CDR2 SQIVND (reference sequence). CDR3 coding DNA: TGTGCCAGTAGTATAGATCCCGGACTAGCGTCAGAGCAGTTCTTC. It codes for CASSIDPGLASEQFF. Drawing the rest from reference TRBV19 and TRBJ2-1, the complete variable domain is DGGITQSPKYLFRKEGQNVTLSCEQNLNHDAMYWYRQDPGQGLRLIYYSQIVNDFQKGDIAEGYSVSREKKESFPLTVTSAQKNPTAFYLCASSIDPGLASEQFFGPGTRLTVL.

CDR3 protein: CASRSGSRDEQFF. CDR3 nucleotides: TGTGCCAGCAGGAGCGGGAGTCGCGATGAGCAGTTCTTC. This chain uses TRBV7-9 with TRBJ2-1; 8 bases fit TRBD2. This CDR3 has 13 amino acids. The V and J ends lost 6 bases and 8 bases, in that order; junction bases with no gene match: 6. Per germline, CDR1 SEHNR and CDR2 FQNEAQ (reference sequence).